One and the same sample provided the 7 T cell receptor beta chains below, sequenced in a study of T cells in Graves' hyperthyroidism and ophthalmopathy. Amplified TCR beta CDR3 regions derived from RNA transcripts. The HTBI set primed first-round TCR CDR3 RT-PCR. TCRdb ran MiXCR on the multiplex PCR reads and lists one entry per CDR3 protein. The data contain over 550,000 distinct CDR3 sequences, over 15% of them seen just once; the ten biggest clones take up approximately 20%. Sequencing used blood. Receptors were obtained from a woman younger than 35 with Graves' hyperthyroidism.

This clonotype was observed many times. The rearrangement joins TRBV11-1 to TRBJ2-4, with TRBD2 as a possible D gene (6 bases). This CDR3 has 15 residues. V lost 5 bases to trimming and J lost 6 bases, with 17 bases between them. Germline V gene data show CDR1 as SGHAT and CDR2 as FQDESV (reference sequence). The DNA of the CDR3 is TGTGCCAGCAGCCCTTACGGGGACTCCCGAAACATTCAGTACTTC. Its translation: CASSPYGDSRNIQYF.

The rearrangement joins TRBV3-1 to TRBJ1-1; maybe TRBD1 (6 bases). The germline V gene encodes CDR1 LGHDT and CDR2 YNNKEL (reference sequence). V was cut by 9 bases and J by 6 bases, with 23 bases left in between. The length of the CDR3 is 15 residues. CDR3 sequence reads: CASQKLDAGGPEAFF. Here the CDR3 DNA reads TGTGCCAGTCAGAAATTGGACGCCGGGGGCCCTGAAGCTTTCTTT.

The DNA of the CDR3 is TGCGCCAGCAGCTCCTTGGACAGCTACGAGCAGTACTTC. Translated, it gives CASSSLDSYEQYF. The gene calls are TRBV5-1 and TRBJ2-7; the D gene is possibly TRBD1 (6 bases). The CDR3 is 13 amino acids. Trimming shortened V by 3 bases and J by 3 bases, and 10 bases separated the two germline ends. In germline, CDR1 is SGHRS, CDR2 YFSETQ.

In its sample, this clonotype was seen many times. The V call is TRBV24-1, the J call TRBJ2-3, with TRBD2 as a possible D gene (5 bases). The CDR3 is 15 amino acids. Trimming left V 3 bases short and J 5 bases short, with 14 bases between. Germline-derived CDR1 and CDR2 are KGHDR and SFDVKD. The CDR3 loop reads CATSDQGRERDTQYF. The CDR3, as DNA: TGTGCCACCAGTGATCAAGGGAGAGAGCGAGATACGCAGTATTTT.

This chain uses TRBV12-3 or TRBV12-4 with TRBJ1-2; no clear D. This CDR3 has 13 amino acids. Trimming took 1 base from V and 7 from J, leaving 10 bases between them. This CDR3 reads CASSLGRRSGYTF. DNA for the CDR3: TGTGCCAGCAGTTTAGGGCGGCGATCTGGCTACACCTTC.

The V and J genes are TRBV4-1 and TRBJ2-3; 10 bases map to TRBD2. The CDR3 contains 16 residues. Losses at the gene ends were 0 bases for V and 3 bases for J; bases not matched to a gene: 3. CDR1 is MGHRA and CDR2 is YSYEKL in the germline V gene. The CDR3 region is CASSQELAGVTDTQYF. CDR3 sequence (DNA): TGCGCCAGCAGCCAAGAGCTAGCGGGGGTAACAGATACGCAGTATTTT.

This clonotype was recorded a few times. J is TRBJ2-7 and V is TRBV29-1; weak D call: TRBD2 (6 bases). In germline, CDR1 is SQVTM, CDR2 ANQGSEA. The CDR3 contains 11 residues. The germline V and J ends were trimmed by 7 bases and 3 bases, with 10 bases remaining between them. This CDR3 is CSAGLLYEQYF. Written as DNA, the CDR3 is TGCAGCGCGGGACTTCTCTACGAGCAGTACTTC.